This T cell receptor (beta chain) was obtained from a study of CD8 T cells in Susac syndrome. Remarks on this clonotype: Its antigen is as yet unknown.

Peripheral blood CD8+ and CD4+ T cells were profiled by TCR beta sequencing. Age- and sex-matched healthy donors served as the control group. The authors reverse transcribed roughly 0.45 to 1 ug RNA with random hexamers. One entry per CDR3 protein, called by TCRdb with MiXCR from the immunoSEQ multiplex PCR reads. The sample lists 55,000 to 70,000 distinct CDR3 sequences; around 93% were seen once. There are 16 residues in the CDR3. In germline, CDR1 is LGHNA, CDR2 YSLEER. Trimming removed 1 base from V and 7 bases from J, with 17 bases in between. Points from the study as a whole: The TCR sequencing and HLA analysis in the study involved a relatively small number of individuals, as the study acknowledged.

The sequencing sample was made of CD8+ T cells from PBMCs. The sequence derives from a human donor in good health. The V call is TRBV4-3, the J call TRBJ2-1; a possible D gene is TRBD1 (8 bases). The CDR3: CASSQAPTGEGNEQFF. In nucleotides, the CDR3 is TGCGCCAGCAGCCAAGCCCCGACAGGGGAGGGAAATGAGCAGTTCTTC.